The 25 T cell receptor beta chains below were found in one sample sequenced in a study of cytomegalovirus exposure and HLA in healthy donors. PCR primers comprised 60 Vbeta and 13 Jbeta primers. TCRdb's table, derived via immunoSEQ multiplex PCR, lists solely in-frame clones and lacks some. Among about 150,000 clones, 76% were seen once, and the ten largest hold approximately 3.4%. What was sequenced was PBMCs. The receptors were sampled from a man aged 40-49 years in good health and CMV-seronegative.

The chain uses TRBV10-2 and TRBJ1-1, with D possibly TRBD1 on 6 matching bases. CDR3 length: 11 amino acids. Per the germline V gene, CDR1 is WSHSY and CDR2 is SAAADI. Trimming removed 8 bases at V and 8 bases at J, with 12 bases between. The CDR3 loop is CASGGGAEAFF. CDR3 coding DNA: TGCGCCAGCGGAGGGGGGGCCGAAGCTTTCTTT.

The chain carries TRBV5-4 and TRBJ1-3, with D unresolved. V lost 3 bases and J lost 1, with 8 bases in between. This CDR3 contains 14 residues. Germline CDR1 reads SGHNT; CDR2 reads YYREEE (reference sequence). CDR3 amino acids: CASSSRDSGNTIYF. The CDR3 bases are TGTGCCAGCAGCTCTAGAGATTCTGGAAACACCATATATTTT.

The rearrangement links TRBV29-1 to TRBJ1-1; TRBD1 matches 9 bases. The ends lost 2 bases at V and 5 bases at J; junction bases unmatched: 6. CDR1 is SQVTM and CDR2 is ANQGSEA in the germline V gene. The CDR3 is 14 residues long. CDR3 in amino acids: CSVEFRQGGTEAFF. For the CDR3, the DNA is TGCAGCGTTGAATTTCGACAGGGGGGGACTGAAGCTTTCTTT.

This chain links TRBV10-3 with TRBJ2-3; unclear D gene. Deletions cut 10 bases from V and 0 bases from J, with 8 bases between. Germline-derived CDR1 and CDR2 are ENHRY and SYGVKD. This CDR3 is 12 amino acids long. The CDR3 region has the DNA TGTGCCACCAGGTCTAGCACAGATACGCAGTATTTT. The encoded protein is CATRSSTDTQYF.

This clone was recorded a few times. V usage is TRBV10-3 and J usage is TRBJ2-1; D perhaps matches TRBD1 (6 bases). The CDR3 has 13 residues. Trimming removed 4 bases at V and 4 bases at J, with 8 bases between. Per germline, CDR1 ENHRY and CDR2 SYGVKD. The CDR3 bases are TGTGCCATCAGTGGACAGGAATACAATGAGCAGTTCTTC. Translating it yields CAISGQEYNEQFF.

The chain employs TRBV7-3 and TRBJ2-5; a weak D match, TRBD2 (5 bases). V lost 5 bases to trimming and J lost 0 bases, with 7 bases between them. The CDR3 extends over 13 amino acids. Germline V lookup: CDR1 SGHTA, CDR2 FQGTGA. In DNA, the CDR3 is TGTGCCAGCAGCCCGACTAACCAAGAGACCCAGTACTTC. This codes for CASSPTNQETQYF.

J is TRBJ2-1 and V is TRBV30, with TRBD2 matching over 10 bases. From germline, CDR1 is GTSNPN and CDR2 SVGIG (reference sequence). V was pared by 3 bases and J by 7 bases, with 3 bases of the junction left unmatched. The CDR3 covers 13 residues. CDR3 nucleotide sequence: TGTGCCTGGAGCCTAGCGGGAGTTAATGAGCAGTTCTTC. Translating gives CAWSLAGVNEQFF.

This clone was seen more than once but under ten times. The chain links TRBV4-2 to TRBJ1-4; D possibly corresponds to TRBD1 (6 bases). V dropped 4 bases and J dropped 4 bases, with 13 bases sitting between them. The CDR3 sequence is 15 residues long. CDR1 and CDR2 (germline): LGHNA, YNFKEQ. In nucleotides, the CDR3 is TGTGCCAGCAGCCCCGTGGACAGCGGTAATGAAAAACTGTTTTTT. This gives the protein CASSPVDSGNEKLFF.

This clone showed up just once. This rearrangement joins TRBV6-1 to TRBJ2-5; TRBD2 might be the D (5 bases). Trimming removed 2 bases from V and 9 bases from J, with 10 bases in between. This CDR3 region has 12 residues. Germline values: CDR1 MNHNS, CDR2 SASEGT. Written as DNA, the CDR3 is TGTGCCAGCAGTGAACTCCAAGCGGCCCAGTACTTC. The encoded protein is CASSELQAAQYF.

The chain employs TRBV5-4 and TRBJ1-6, with a tentative D call TRBD1 (5 bases). This CDR3 region has 14 residues. Germline values: CDR1 SGHNT, CDR2 YYREEE (reference sequence). The germline V and J ends were trimmed by 7 bases and 5 bases, with 13 bases remaining between them. CDR3 coding DNA: TGTGCCAGCGGACGGGGGTTTGATAATTCACCCCTCCACTTT. It specifies CASGRGFDNSPLHF.

This chain links TRBV2 with TRBJ2-5; 13 positions match TRBD2. CDR3 length equals 16 residues. Germline V gene lookup returns CDR1 SNHLY and CDR2 FYNNEI. The ends lost 8 bases at V and 5 bases at J; junction bases unmatched: 11. For the CDR3, the DNA is TGTGCCAGCGGGGGCCTAAAACTAGCGGGAGGGGAGACCCAGTACTTC. Encoded protein: CASGGLKLAGGETQYF.

The gene calls are TRBV28 and TRBJ1-4; possibly TRBD1 for D (6 bases). Trimming shortened V by 7 bases and J by 4 bases, and 13 bases separated the two germline ends. CDR1 MDHEN and CDR2 SYDVKM come from the germline V gene. The CDR3 is made up of 14 amino acids. The CDR3 region has the DNA TGTGCCAGCATAAGCGGACAGCTTAATGAAAAACTGTTTTTT. Residues: CASISGQLNEKLFF.

This clone came up once. The chain links TRBV6-1 to TRBJ2-7, with D perhaps matching TRBD1 (6 bases). CDR1 and CDR2 from the germline V gene are MNHNS and SASEGT. This CDR3 region has 14 residues. V gave up 5 bases and J gave up 2 bases, with 13 bases separating them. CDR3 amino acids: CASSLGHRTYEQYF. The CDR3 region has the DNA TGTGCCAGCAGTCTGGGACACCGAACCTACGAGCAGTACTTC.

J is TRBJ1-2 and V is TRBV2, with a tentative D call TRBD1 (5 bases). The CDR3 has 14 residues. Germline V CDR1 and CDR2: SNHLY, FYNNEI. V dropped 4 bases and J dropped 4 bases, with 13 bases sitting between them. CDR3 amino acids: CASSGSAGPYGYTF. CDR3 DNA sequence: TGTGCCAGCAGTGGTTCGGCAGGGCCCTATGGCTACACCTTC.

The chain couples TRBV29-1 to TRBJ1-2, with D possibly TRBD1 on 6 matching bases. CDR3 size: 14 residues. V lost 4 bases, J lost 6 bases, and 18 bases lay in between. Per the germline V gene, CDR1 is SQVTM and CDR2 is ANQGSEA. The CDR3 sequence: CSVVGGGDGNGYTF. The DNA of the CDR3 is TGCAGCGTTGTCGGGGGGGGCGACGGGAATGGCTACACCTTC.

The chain links TRBV5-1 to TRBJ2-5; 8 nucleotides match TRBD1. J gave up 5 bases and V 4 bases, and 4 bases lay outside the gene matches. This CDR3 has 13 residues. Per germline, CDR1 SGHRS and CDR2 YFSETQ. CDR3 sequence reads: CASSDRGGETQYF. CDR3 coding DNA: TGCGCCAGCAGCGACAGGGGTGGGGAGACCCAGTACTTC. Full variable domain (remainder filled in from reference TRBV5-1 and TRBJ2-5): KAGVTQTPRYLIKTRGQQVTLSCSPISGHRSVSWYQQTPGQGLQFLFEYFSETQRNKGNFPGRFSGRQFSNSRSEMNVSTLELGDSALYLCASSDRGGETQYFGPGTRLLVL.

The chain couples TRBV13 to TRBJ1-1, with D perhaps matching TRBD1 (5 bases). There are 13 residues in the CDR3. With 4 bases removed from V and 12 bases from J, the gap between germline ends came to 18 bases. Germline V lookup: CDR1 PRHDT, CDR2 FYEKMQ (reference sequence). The CDR3 reads CASSSPAGIETFF. The CDR3 bases are TGTGCCAGCAGCTCCCCGGCAGGGATCGAAACTTTCTTT.

The rearrangement joins TRBV27 to TRBJ2-1; D is possibly TRBD2 (5 bases). Germline loops: CDR1 MNHEY, CDR2 SMNVEV (reference sequence). V lost 2 bases and J 8 bases, leaving 13 bases between the germline ends. The CDR3 runs 14 residues. CDR3 in DNA: TGTGCCAGCAGTTTAACCCCGGAGAGGGATGAGCAGTTCTTC. Protein: CASSLTPERDEQFF.

This clone came up a few times. V and J are TRBV5-1 and TRBJ1-1; 9 bases are a match to TRBD1. The V gene end was trimmed by 0 bases and the J gene end by 4 bases; junction bases not matched to a gene: 1. The CDR3 spans 14 residues. Germline lookup yields CDR1 SGHRS and CDR2 YFSETQ. CDR3 DNA sequence: TGCGCCAGCAGCTTGGTGGGACAGGGCACTGAAGCTTTCTTT. This translates into CASSLVGQGTEAFF.

The V call is TRBV7-9, the J call TRBJ2-7, with 7 bases lining up with TRBD1. Unmatched junction bases numbered 7, after V lost 9 bases and J lost 2 bases. Germline CDR1 and CDR2: SEHNR and FQNEAQ (reference sequence). This CDR3 comprises 13 residues. Here the CDR3 DNA reads TGTGCCAGTAACCACAGGGGTGCCTACGAGCAGTACTTC. This encodes CASNHRGAYEQYF.

J is TRBJ2-7 and V is TRBV10-3; D uncertain. This CDR3 has 14 residues. The V end was cut by 6 bases, the J end by 2 bases, with 14 bases between. The germline CDR1 and CDR2 sequences are ENHRY and SYGVKD. This CDR3 reads CAISADEAPYEQYF. In DNA, the CDR3 is TGTGCCATCAGCGCCGACGAGGCCCCCTACGAGCAGTACTTC.

The rearrangement links TRBV30 to TRBJ2-1; 9 bases agree with TRBD2. There are 15 residues in the CDR3. Germline-derived CDR1 and CDR2 are GTSNPN and SVGIG (reference sequence). The J segment lost 1 base and the V segment lost 1 base, leaving 2 bases of the junction unmatched. Here the CDR3 reads CAWSGLAGSYNEQFF. The CDR3 DNA reads as TGTGCCTGGAGTGGGCTAGCGGGGTCCTACAATGAGCAGTTCTTC.

The rearrangement links TRBV4-3 to TRBJ1-2, with D possibly matching TRBD1 (6 bases). Trimming cost V 0 bases and J 5 bases, with 10 bases left between them. The CDR3 extends over 14 amino acids. Germline CDR1 LGHNA, CDR2 YSLEER. CDR3 residues: CASSQDAGAYGYTF. The DNA for the CDR3 is TGCGCCAGCAGCCAAGACGCAGGGGCATATGGCTACACCTTC.

This clone was recorded a few times. The genes are TRBV5-1 and TRBJ2-7, with 7 bases that match TRBD1. This CDR3 has 12 residues. Germline CDR1 SGHRS, CDR2 YFSETQ. J gave up 5 bases and V 5 bases, and 4 bases lay outside the gene matches. CDR3 coding DNA: TGCGCCAGCAGAGGGCAGGGGGACGAGCAGTACTTC. Its protein is CASRGQGDEQYF.

As for this clone: Other DNA variants within this sample encode the same CDR3. The J gene is TRBJ2-6, the V gene TRBV7-9; D uncertain. The CDR3 contains 15 residues. With 4 bases removed from V and 5 bases from J, the gap between germline ends came to 12 bases. CDR1 SEHNR and CDR2 FQNEAQ come from the germline V gene (reference sequence). The CDR3 protein is CASSSPRDRANVLTF. The CDR3 nucleotides are TGTGCCAGCAGCTCCCCACGAGACAGGGCCAACGTCCTGACTTTC.